This TCR beta chain derives from a study of cytomegalovirus exposure and HLA in healthy donors listed by TCRdb under 2017. Some background on the complete study: In an earlier analysis of some 550 of the donors, 276 Gb of sequence data and 100 million or so unique TCR beta sequences from approximately 180 million T cells were reported. An early release covering 550 to 650 HLA-typed donors comprised roughly 300 gigabases of sequencing data and around 85 million unique TCR sequences. Of the approximately 400 genotyped donors, 80% to 90% were placed in the genetic ancestry cluster associated with self-reported Caucasian donors. The aim of the study was to test whether cataloging public T cell receptors could identify signatures of past pathogen exposure. The T cell repertoires of 700 or so subjects were profiled by immunosequencing and related to cytomegalovirus serostatus. A separate validation cohort of approximately 130 different subjects was used in addition to the roughly 670-subject first cohort. To predict cytomegalovirus infection status, the study brought together high-throughput TCR immunosequencing, statistical association of individual TCRs with disease status, and machine learning. A later analysis re-analyzed previously published TCR beta repertoires from hundreds of donors and added high-resolution HLA genotyping to study TCR occurrence patterns. The later analysis used no new phenotypic data to find candidate immune exposures, relying instead on TCR beta sequences and their occurrence across donors. To decide whether each TCR beta V gene segment behaved as functional or pseudogenic, an earlier analysis of some 600 of the donors relied on high-throughput TCR beta sequencing. Donor age, sex, ethnicity and CMV serostatus were compiled alongside the repertoire data. A later genetic analysis used genome-wide SNP genotypes for about 65% of the roughly 700 donors, treating that subset as a discovery cohort. All discovery cohort repertoires had been generated on a single sequencing platform. HLA typing covered class I and class II loci at four-digit resolution. The number of typed donors differed by locus: roughly 620-630 for A, B, C, DRB1 and DQB1; 500 to 550 for DQA1; over 600 for DPA1; and 400 to 480 for DPB1. Roughly 5 DR-DQ haplotypes were handled as single units for association and clustering, since linkage in the cohort was strong. Among 300 to 500 genotyped donors of the cohort, an average of roughly 230,000 unique TCR beta nucleotide sequences was sequenced per donor, of which 15% to 20% were non-productive.

To note about this clone: There is no known antigen for this receptor. Base quality data are lacking; no much larger clone is found one base away.

The cohort consisted of hundreds of healthy bone marrow donors. At the time of sampling, all cohort members were nominally healthy, though unrecorded immune exposures were likely present. CMV serostatus was positive for about 300 and negative for about 50% of the roughly 700 cohort members, and was not recorded for this donor. Each donor provided a peripheral blood sample, and peripheral blood mononuclear cells were used for TCR beta sequencing. Genomic DNA was extracted from the blood cell samples with the Qiagen DNeasy Blood Extraction Kit. From its cysteine to its phenylalanine, the CDR3 spans 14 amino acids. The sequence is cut down to CDR3 DNA, 42 bases in frame from base 1. The germline V gene (reference sequence) supplies CDR1 LNHDA and CDR2 SQIVND. V and J are truncated by 9 bases and 9 bases respectively, leaving an intervening sequence of 21 bases. The method behind the library was the immunoSEQ multiplex PCR assay. A mixture of 60 forward primers for TCR Vbeta segments and 13 reverse primers for TCR Jbeta segments was used in the multiplex PCR. The CDR3 region of rearranged TCR beta genes was amplified from genomic DNA with a multiplex PCR assay. On the Illumina HiSeq System, the amplified TCR beta libraries were sequenced as 87-base-pair reads. Under the source paper's analysis protocol: A later analysis counted some 80 million unique TCR beta chains across the 650 to 700 repertoires, and around 9.9 million of these chains were shared by at least two donors. Raw reads were error-corrected and collapsed into unique sequences with a nearest-neighbor algorithm that merged closely related sequences to remove PCR and sequencing errors. CDR3 sequences were aligned to IMGT reference sequences to assign V, D and J gene segments. Each retained sequence needed at least a six-nucleotide match to both a V gene segment and a J gene segment. A rearrangement counted as productive if the CDR3 had no stop codons and remained in frame with V and J, and every other rearrangement counted as non-productive. CDR3 was defined by IMGT convention, running from the second conserved V-encoded cysteine to the conserved J-encoded phenylalanine. In an earlier analysis of more than 550 of the donors, sequences lacking an unambiguous match to a single V gene segment were excluded. An earlier analysis of 587 of the donors called V segments functional above 56.7% productive rearrangements and segregating when the between-donor standard deviation exceeded 5%. To diagnose cytomegalovirus status from the catalog of TCR beta chain sequences, a statistical classification framework was built. In a later analysis, TCR nucleotide sequences were compared against IMGT/GENE-DB human TR gene sequences so that V and J genes could be assigned. In a later analysis, CDR3 sequences and most-parsimonious VDJ recombination scenarios were assigned using the TCRdist pipeline. In a later analysis, each TCR beta chain was defined by its CDR3 amino acid sequence together with its V-gene family, and reads without a unique V-gene family were excluded. A later analysis removed 550 to 700 highly shared, low-generation-probability nucleotide sequences to deal with suspected cross-contamination and a sequencing artifact. In a later analysis, a clonal expansion index for each public chain was calculated from normalized within-repertoire ranks of inferred template counts. A later analysis computed generation probabilities with a VDJ recombination model fitted to out-of-frame rearrangements, and checked the results against IGoR. In a later analysis, hypergeometric tests were used to score TCR-TCR, TCR-HLA and TCR-CMV co-occurrence, with a repertoire-size bias correction applied to TCR pairs. False discovery rates were estimated in a later analysis by permuting HLA or CMV assignments 20 times. In a later analysis, co-occurring TCRs were grouped using DBSCAN, and TCRdist sequence similarity was added for clustering within HLA-allele-positive subsets. Repertoires with fewer than 30,000 or more than 120,000 public chains, plus five repertoires with anomalous nucleotide sharing, were excluded from co-occurrence clustering. This is the immuneACCESS table as TCRdb keeps it, with only in-frame sequences that have V and J called. A part of the clones is gone; compared with another copy, unresolved V genes explain less than half, and the rest is unexplained. That table is the source of V, J and clone size, and D and trimming were worked out from the DNA. Within this sample are 150,000 to 200,000 clones, with under 80% of them counted one time only. The ten largest account for around 2.3% of the sample.

The investigation overall reported the following: Some IMGT-functional V segments, including TRBV6-2 and TRBV6-3, could not be distinguished by the 87-base-pair reads and were therefore excluded. Because HLA typing was missing for some donors at each locus, association tests included only the typed subset. Linkage disequilibrium might explain the correlated functional status among segregating V segments, but an unknown experimental factor could not be excluded. For the cohort, immune exposure information was limited to CMV serostatus. The study gave a list of about 170 TCR beta chains associated with cytomegalovirus. Assigning TCR associations to individual alleles was difficult when HLA alleles, especially DR and DQ, strongly co-occurred. Most CMV-associated TCR beta chains appeared to be HLA-restricted in a later analysis, and the HLA associations seemed to be driven largely by CMV exposure. A few of the identified cytomegalovirus-associated TCR beta chains were confirmed in vitro to be specific for cytomegalovirus antigens. It was suggested by the authors that the approach could potentially be generalized to other disease states and immunological phenotypes. In an earlier analysis of 500 to 650 of the donors, most TCR beta V segments appeared in productive rearrangements about 90% or about 30% of the time, broadly matching IMGT annotations. While some public TCRs were present in many individuals, most TCR sequences turned up only very rarely across donors. According to a later analysis, parvovirus B19, influenza, CMV and Epstein-Barr virus appeared linked to several top co-occurrence clusters. A later genetic analysis associated a missense DCLRE1C variant with V-gene and J-gene trimming of TCR beta chains, and an independent cohort replicated the association. Compared with equally common non-associated chains, HLA-associated TCR beta chains in a later analysis were more clonally expanded and had lower generation probabilities. A further reported finding was that TCR beta sequences accurately predicted the HLA-A and HLA-B alleles for most subjects in the first cohort. According to a later genetic analysis, donors in an Asian-associated ancestry cluster had fewer N-insertions in productive TCRs than the approximately 670-donor mean. Specific HLA alleles were associated with 15,000 to 20,000 TCR beta sequences at a false discovery rate of 0.05 in a later analysis. The earlier analysis of 450 to 700 of the donors excluded 15 to 20 rarely observed V segments, including chromosome 9 orphons, because counts were too low. In a later analysis, the rate of TCR association differed among HLA loci, with DRB1 alleles having the most associated TCRs and HLA-C alleles having the fewest. Presence/absence analyses assumed roughly uniform sequencing depth across donors, an assumption that may not hold. A cluster of highly shared sequence variants was judged likely to represent a technical artifact of the sequencing pipeline. In this cohort, only TCR beta chains were sequenced, and detectable features were limited by the absence of alpha or paired-chain data. In both the original and validation cohorts, the classifier was reported to diagnose cytomegalovirus status with high specificity and sensitivity.

The rearrangement joined TRBV19 to TRBJ2-1, and the D gene may be TRBD1, 5 bases matching. The sample consisted of PBMCs. The sequence was obtained from a human donor in good health. The CDR3 protein is CASARTPRIPEQFF. The DNA reads TGTGCCAGCGCCAGGACACCGCGAATCCCTGAGCAGTTCTTC.